Below are 17 T cell receptor beta chains sequenced from a single sample in a study of radiotherapy plus CTLA-4 blockade in lung cancer. The table came from immunoSEQ multiplex PCR; TCRdb's copy has only in-frame clones and leaves some out. The sample includes fewer than 85,000 clones, around 84% of them seen just once. Here the sequenced sample was peripheral blood, taken from a patient treated with radiotherapy plus ipilimumab. The receptors originated from a human donor with non-small cell lung cancer who had stable disease on radiotherapy plus ipilimumab.

This clone was seen once. CDR3 sequence reads: CASSLGSPNTGELFF. Written as DNA, the CDR3 is TGTGCCAGCAGCTTGGGGAGTCCGAACACCGGGGAGCTGTTTTTT. The chain carries TRBV5-4 and TRBJ2-2; D gene unclear. V was pared by 0 bases and J by 0 bases, with 6 bases between. This CDR3 comprises 15 residues. Germline V gene lookup returns CDR1 SGHNT and CDR2 YYREEE (reference sequence).

This sequence joins TRBV6-4 and TRBJ2-5, with D possibly called TRBD1 or TRBD2 (6 bases each). Between the trimmed V and J ends, which lost 5 bases and 4 bases, there was a span of 17 bases. The CDR3 is 15 amino acids. Per germline, CDR1 MRHNA and CDR2 SNTAGT. The CDR3 bases are TGTGCCAGCAGTCGGTCCGGGGGCCGGACAGAGACCCAGTACTTC. It encodes CASSRSGGRTETQYF.

The chain recombines TRBV29-1 with TRBJ2-7; 9 bases line up with TRBD1. CDR3 length: 15 amino acids. J was trimmed by 0 bases and V by 4 bases; bases with no gene match: 7. CDR1 is SQVTM and CDR2 is ANQGSEA in the germline V gene. CDR3 in amino acids: CSVVGGQGSSYEQYF. CDR3 bases: TGCAGCGTTGTCGGGGGACAGGGAAGCTCCTACGAGCAGTACTTC.

The rearrangement links TRBV30 to TRBJ2-5; TRBD2 matches 14 bases. The CDR3 is made up of 16 amino acids. V dropped 5 bases and J dropped 5; count of bases not matched to a gene: 10. Germline CDR1 GTSNPN, CDR2 SVGIG (reference sequence). For the CDR3, the DNA is TGTGCCTGGGGTCTAGGGACTAGCGGGGGATCGGAGACCCAGTACTTC. Encoded protein: CAWGLGTSGGSETQYF.

The chain joins TRBV6-5 to TRBJ1-6; D remains unclear. Germline V gives CDR1 MNHEY, CDR2 SVGAGI. The germline V and J ends were trimmed by 0 bases and 5 bases, with 8 bases remaining between them. The CDR3 runs 15 residues. CDR3 sequence: CASSYSKGHNSPLHF. In DNA, the CDR3 is TGTGCCAGCAGTTACTCGAAAGGCCATAATTCACCCCTCCACTTT.

The V gene is TRBV18, the J gene TRBJ1-3; D is ambiguous. The CDR3 covers 14 residues. V gave up 3 bases and J gave up 1 base, with 7 bases separating them. Germline V gene lookup returns CDR1 KGHSH and CDR2 LQKENI. CDR3 residues: CASSPGGSGNTIYF. The CDR3 DNA reads TGTGCCAGCTCACCGGGTGGTTCTGGAAACACCATATATTTT.

V is TRBV19 and J is TRBJ2-6, with 8 bases that match TRBD1. V lost 7 bases to trimming and J lost 4 bases; unmatched junction nucleotides: 9. Germline CDR1 and CDR2: LNHDA and SQIVND (reference sequence). This CDR3 region has 16 residues. CDR3 sequence: CASNLQGAGGANVLTF. CDR3 sequence (DNA): TGTGCCAGTAACCTGCAGGGGGCGGGAGGGGCCAACGTCCTGACTTTC.

The rearrangement links TRBV5-1 to TRBJ1-2; D uncertain. CDR3 length: 16 residues. The germline V gene has CDR1 SGHRS and CDR2 YFSETQ. V dropped 1 base and J dropped 0 bases, with 13 bases sitting between them. CDR3 residues: CASSLRLEGSNYGYTF. In nucleotides, the CDR3 is TGCGCCAGCAGCTTGAGACTGGAGGGATCTAACTATGGCTACACCTTC.

The chain recombines TRBV2 with TRBJ1-4; D unclear. CDR1 and CDR2 (germline): SNHLY, FYNNEI. The V and J ends lost 6 bases and 7 bases respectively, with 15 bases between them. This CDR3 spans 14 amino acids. CDR3 region: CASSPTTGSEKLFF. The CDR3 region has the DNA TGTGCCAGCAGCCCCACAACGGGATCTGAAAAACTGTTTTTT.

The V call is TRBV28, the J call TRBJ2-7, with 7 bases identical to TRBD1. CDR3 size: 14 residues. Per germline, CDR1 MDHEN and CDR2 SYDVKM. The V gene end was trimmed by 9 bases and the J gene end by 0 bases; junction bases not matched to a gene: 8. This CDR3 is CASYLTGFSYEQYF. CDR3 bases: TGTGCCAGTTACCTGACAGGGTTCTCCTACGAGCAGTACTTC. Complete variable domain (other parts from reference TRBV28 and TRBJ2-7): DVKVTQSSRYLVKRTGEKVFLECVQDMDHENMFWYRQDPGLGLRLIYFSYDVKMKEKGDIPEGYSVSREKKERFSLILESASTNQTSMYLCASYLTGFSYEQYFGPGTRLTVT.

The rearrangement joins TRBV28 to TRBJ2-3; 9 bases match TRBD1. The CDR3 extends over 15 amino acids. The V gene end was trimmed by 7 bases and the J gene end by 3 bases; junction bases not matched to a gene: 8. Germline V gives CDR1 MDHEN, CDR2 SYDVKM. The CDR3 is CASTLGTGTTDTQYF. In nucleotides, the CDR3 is TGTGCCAGCACCTTGGGGACAGGGACTACAGATACGCAGTATTTT. The full variable domain, completed using reference TRBV28 and TRBJ2-3, is DVKVTQSSRYLVKRTGEKVFLECVQDMDHENMFWYRQDPGLGLRLIYFSYDVKMKEKGDIPEGYSVSREKKERFSLILESASTNQTSMYLCASTLGTGTTDTQYFGPGTRLTVL.

CDR3: CASSRTGEYEQYF. CDR3 nucleotide sequence: TGCGCCAGCAGCAGGACAGGGGAGTACGAGCAGTACTTC. The chain uses TRBV5-1 and TRBJ2-7; 9 bases are shared with TRBD1. After removal of 4 bases from V and 4 bases from J, the junction contained 3 bases not matched to a gene. The length of the CDR3 is 13 residues. CDR1 is SGHRS, CDR2 YFSETQ, per germline.

The chain has TRBV7-9 and TRBJ2-6; D uncertain. Germline V gene data show CDR1 as SEHNR and CDR2 as FQNEAQ (reference sequence). The CDR3 extends over 14 amino acids. Trimming left V 7 bases short and J 0 bases short, with 7 bases between. The CDR3 region is CASKKSSGANVLTF. Written as DNA, the CDR3 is TGTGCCAGCAAGAAGAGCTCTGGGGCCAACGTCCTGACTTTC.

The chain uses TRBV6-1 and TRBJ2-7, with 9 bases that match TRBD1. The trim removed 2 bases at V and 4 bases at J, leaving 12 bases unmatched. Per the germline V gene, CDR1 is MNHNS and CDR2 is SASEGT. The CDR3 is made up of 17 amino acids. The CDR3 region is CASSERVGWTGAYEQYF. The DNA for the CDR3 is TGTGCCAGCAGTGAACGTGTGGGCTGGACAGGGGCTTACGAGCAGTACTTC.

The chain combines TRBV7-6 with TRBJ2-5; D is possibly TRBD1 (5 bases). CDR1 and CDR2 from the germline V gene are SGHVS and FNYEAQ. V was clipped by 0 bases and J by 5 bases, with 19 bases between them. CDR3 size: 17 residues. The CDR3 reads CASSLAASVAGSETQYF. In DNA, the CDR3 is TGTGCCAGCAGCTTAGCAGCGAGCGTCGCAGGGTCCGAGACCCAGTACTTC.

The chain joins TRBV27 to TRBJ2-7; D is ambiguous. The CDR3 has 15 amino acids. From germline, CDR1 is MNHEY and CDR2 SMNVEV (reference sequence). Trimming stripped 0 bases from V and 5 bases from J, with 14 bases between. The chain's CDR3 is CASSLSRTLTHEQYF. For the CDR3, the DNA is TGTGCCAGCAGTTTATCTCGGACGCTCACCCACGAGCAGTACTTC.

This chain connects TRBV6-1 to TRBJ1-4, with 8 positions matching TRBD1. The CDR3 is made up of 15 amino acids. Germline trimming cut 4 bases from V and 8 bases from J; bases unmatched to any gene: 9. Germline values: CDR1 MNHNS, CDR2 SASEGT. CDR3 protein: CASSARTGQGEKLFF. Here the CDR3 DNA reads TGTGCCAGCAGTGCCCGGACAGGGCAGGGAGAAAAACTGTTTTTT.